The sequence of this T cell receptor (beta chain) was determined in a study of a mutant IDH1 vaccine in newly diagnosed glioma. Study-wide background: Onset of vaccination occurred 4-6 weeks following radiotherapy alone, or with temozolomide cycles.

Sequencing used immunoSEQ multiplex PCR; TCRdb keeps in-frame clones, though not all of them. The sample holds 77,000 or so clones; 81% are singletons and the top ten take 5.2%. Time point of the sample: week 47, end of study. One vaccine dose held 300 ug of mutant IDH1 20-mer peptide and came with topical imiquimod. All eight of the vaccinations patients received fell in weeks 1, 3, 5, 7, 11, 15, 19 and 23. Findings and limits, study-wide: Detectable vaccine-induced immune responses arose in about 93% of patients.

Concerning this clone itself: Its antigen is not identified.

This CDR3 has 15 residues. V lost 0 bases, J lost 5 bases, and 3 bases stayed unmatched. Germline CDR1 SGHAT, CDR2 FQNNGV. V is TRBV11-2 and J is TRBJ2-2; 7 bases match TRBD2. The sequences come from PBMCs, collected from a glioma patient whose treatment included an IDH1 peptide vaccine. This clonotype was sampled from a man aged 40-55 years with glioma. The CDR3 reads CASSLEAGRTGELFF. The CDR3 nucleotides read TGTGCCAGCAGCTTAGAGGCCGGGAGGACCGGGGAGCTGTTTTTT. Looking up the rest from reference TRBV11-2 and TRBJ2-2 gives the full variable domain: EAGVAQSPRYKIIEKRQSVAFWCNPISGHATLYWYQQILGQGPKLLIQFQNNGVVDDSQLPKDRFSAERLKGVDSTLKIQPAKLEDSAVYLCASSLEAGRTGELFFGEGSRLTVL.